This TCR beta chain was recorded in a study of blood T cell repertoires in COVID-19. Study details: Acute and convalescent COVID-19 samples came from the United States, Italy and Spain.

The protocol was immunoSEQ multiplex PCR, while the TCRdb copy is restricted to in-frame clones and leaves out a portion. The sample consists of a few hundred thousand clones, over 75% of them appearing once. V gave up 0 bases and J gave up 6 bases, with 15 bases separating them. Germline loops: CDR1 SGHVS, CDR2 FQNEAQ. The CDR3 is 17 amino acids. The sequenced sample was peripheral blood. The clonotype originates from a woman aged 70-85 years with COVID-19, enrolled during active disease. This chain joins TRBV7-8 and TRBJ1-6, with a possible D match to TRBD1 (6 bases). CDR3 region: CASSLAQGQHSNSPLHF. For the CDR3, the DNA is TGTGCCAGCAGCTTAGCGCAAGGACAGCATTCTAATTCACCCCTCCACTTT.